This TCR beta chain was recovered during a study of cytomegalovirus exposure and HLA in healthy donors. Here immunoSEQ multiplex PCR was the method, and the copy in TCRdb shows in-frame clones only, minus some. In the table there are over 85,000 clones, roughly 92% of which are singletons. Sample: PBMCs. This sequence originates from a woman aged 25 to 39 in good health and CMV-seropositive.

For the CDR3, the DNA is TGTGCCAGCAGCTTAGATTCAGGGGTTAACACCGGGGAGCTGTTTTTT. As protein: CASSLDSGVNTGELFF. The rearrangement links TRBV11-2 to TRBJ2-2; D possibly corresponds to TRBD1 (6 bases). CDR3 length: 16 amino acids. V lost 0 bases to trimming and J lost 2 bases, with 10 bases between them. From germline, CDR1 is SGHAT and CDR2 FQNNGV.